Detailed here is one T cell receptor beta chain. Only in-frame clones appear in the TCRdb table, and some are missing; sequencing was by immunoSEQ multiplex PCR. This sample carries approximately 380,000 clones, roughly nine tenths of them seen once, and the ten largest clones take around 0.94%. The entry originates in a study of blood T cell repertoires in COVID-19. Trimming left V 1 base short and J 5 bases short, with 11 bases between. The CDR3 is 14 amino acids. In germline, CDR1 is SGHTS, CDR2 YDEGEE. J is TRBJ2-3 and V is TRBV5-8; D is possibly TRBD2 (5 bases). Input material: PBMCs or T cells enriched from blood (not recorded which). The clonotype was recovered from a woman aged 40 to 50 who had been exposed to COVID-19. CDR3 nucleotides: TGTGCCAGCAGCTTGTATGGGAGTCGAGATACGCAGTATTTT. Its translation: CASSLYGSRDTQYF.